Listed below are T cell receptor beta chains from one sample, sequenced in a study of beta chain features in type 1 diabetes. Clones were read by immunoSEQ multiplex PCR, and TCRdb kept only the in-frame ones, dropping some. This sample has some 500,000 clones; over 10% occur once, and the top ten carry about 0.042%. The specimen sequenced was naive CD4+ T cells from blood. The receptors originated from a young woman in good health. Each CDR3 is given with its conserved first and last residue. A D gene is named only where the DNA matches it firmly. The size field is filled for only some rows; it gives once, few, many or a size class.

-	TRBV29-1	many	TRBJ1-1	TGCAGCGCCGCGGGACATTTGAACACTGAAGCTTTCTTT	CSAAGHLNTEAFF
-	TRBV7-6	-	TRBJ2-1	TGTGCCAGCAGCTTAACTGAAGTAAACAATGAGCAGTTCTTC	CASSLTEVNNEQFF
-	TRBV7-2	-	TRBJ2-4	TGTGCCAGCAGCTTCGGTTCCTTGAACGATCAGTACTTC	CASSFGSLNDQYF
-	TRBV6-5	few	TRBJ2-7	TGTGCCAGCAGCAACAACTACGAGCAGTACTTC	CASSNNYEQYF
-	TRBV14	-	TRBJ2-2	TGTGCCAGCAGCCAGTACATAGACACCGGGGAGCTGTTTTTT	CASSQYIDTGELFF
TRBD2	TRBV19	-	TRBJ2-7	TGTGCCAGTAGTACATCATCGGGACTAGCGAAACACGAGCAGTACTTC	CASSTSSGLAKHEQYF
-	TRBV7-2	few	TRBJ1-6	TGTGCCAGCAGCATAAACAGGGCCGTAAATTCACCCCTCCACTTT	CASSINRAVNSPLHF
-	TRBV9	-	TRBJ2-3	TGTGCCAGCACCCCAAGAGCAGCCTACACAGATACGCAGTATTTT	CASTPRAAYTDTQYF
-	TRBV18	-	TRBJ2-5	TGTGCCAGCTCACCACTTGACTACTACCAAGAGACCCAGTACTTC	CASSPLDYYQETQYF
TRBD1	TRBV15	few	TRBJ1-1	TGTGCCACCAGCAAGTGGACAGGGAACTCTGAAGCTTTCTTT	CATSKWTGNSEAFF
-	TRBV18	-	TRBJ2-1	TGTGCCAGCTCACCTTTAAGGACCGACGCGGATGAGCAGTTCTTC	CASSPLRTDADEQFF
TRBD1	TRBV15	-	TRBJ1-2	TGTGCCACCAGCAGAATGACAGGGAGCGGCTACACCTTC	CATSRMTGSGYTF
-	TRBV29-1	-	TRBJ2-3	TGCAGCGTTACCGGGGGTGGTTTTTCAGATACGCAGTATTTT	CSVTGGGFSDTQYF
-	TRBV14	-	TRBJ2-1	TGTGCCAGCAGCCGGTTAGCTGGAGGAAATGAGCAGTTCTTC	CASSRLAGGNEQFF
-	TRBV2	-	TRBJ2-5	TGTGCCAGCAGTGAGTCCGACTGGGGCGGGACCCAGTACTTC	CASSESDWGGTQYF
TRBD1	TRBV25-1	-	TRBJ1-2	TGTGCCAGCACGAGGGGGCTAGACTATGGCTACACCTTC	CASTRGLDYGYTF
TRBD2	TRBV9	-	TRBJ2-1	TGTGCCAGCAGCGTAGCCCCTAGCGGGAGGTATGAGCAGTTCTTC	CASSVAPSGRYEQFF
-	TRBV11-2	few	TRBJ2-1	TGTGCCAGCAGCTTAGATCATCAGACCGGAAGGTACGACAATGAGCAGTTCTTC	CASSLDHQTGRYDNEQFF
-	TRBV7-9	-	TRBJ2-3	TGTGCCAGCAGCTTTCAATTTCCACACACAGCAGATACGCAGTATTTT	CASSFQFPHTADTQYF
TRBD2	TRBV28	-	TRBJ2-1	TGTGCCAGCAGTCGCCTGAGCGGGGGGTTATTGGAGCAGTTCTTC	CASSRLSGGLLEQFF
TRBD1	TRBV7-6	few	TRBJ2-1	TGTGCCAGCAGCCAAGAGACAGGGCTACGGGGTGAGCAGTTCTTC	CASSQETGLRGEQFF
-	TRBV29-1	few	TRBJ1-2	TGCAGCGTTTTAGGGGGACATGGCTACACCTTC	CSVLGGHGYTF
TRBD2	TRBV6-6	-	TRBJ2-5	TGTGCCATAAAGGAGACTAGCGCCCAAGAGACCCAGTACTTC	CAIKETSAQETQYF
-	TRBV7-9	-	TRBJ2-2	TGTGCCAGCAGCTTACAGACCGGGGAGCTGTTTTTT	CASSLQTGELFF
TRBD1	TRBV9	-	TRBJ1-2	TGTGCCAGCAGCGGCGACAGGGGAGCTTATGGCTACACCTTC	CASSGDRGAYGYTF
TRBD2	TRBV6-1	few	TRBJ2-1	TGTGCCAGCAGACCCGGGACTAGCGGGACTACTGAGCAGTTCTTC	CASRPGTSGTTEQFF
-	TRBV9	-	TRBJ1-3	TGTGCCAGCACCAGGGCGAGCTCTGGAAACACCATATATTTT	CASTRASSGNTIYF
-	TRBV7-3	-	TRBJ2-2	TGTGCCAGCAGCTTACAGGGCACCGGGGAGCTGTTTTTT	CASSLQGTGELFF
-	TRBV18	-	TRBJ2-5	TGTGCCAGCTCACCTCCTCGTTCCGCGAGAGAGACCCAGTACTTC	CASSPPRSARETQYF
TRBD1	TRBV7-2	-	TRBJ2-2	TGTGCCAGCAGCTTCTACCCGGGACAGAGTAACGGGGAGCTGTTTTTT	CASSFYPGQSNGELFF
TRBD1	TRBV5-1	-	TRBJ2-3	TGCGCCAGCAGCTTGACAGGGGCGGAGGATACGCAGTATTTT	CASSLTGAEDTQYF
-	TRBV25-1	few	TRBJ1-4	TGTGCCAGCAGTGAAAAAATAGTTTCGTTCGGGGAAAAACTGTTTTTT	CASSEKIVSFGEKLFF
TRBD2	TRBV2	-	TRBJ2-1	TGTGCCAGCATGCGAGACCCGGGACTAGGGAATGAGCAGTTCTTC	CASMRDPGLGNEQFF
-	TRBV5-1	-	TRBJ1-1	TGCGCCAGCAGCCACCCACAGGAGAGAAGGACTGAAGCTTTCTTT	CASSHPQERRTEAFF
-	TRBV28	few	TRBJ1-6	TGTGCCAGCAGTTTTAATTCACCCCTCCACTTT	CASSFNSPLHF
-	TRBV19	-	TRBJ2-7	TGTGCCAGTAGTACAGGGAACTACGAGCAGTACTTC	CASSTGNYEQYF
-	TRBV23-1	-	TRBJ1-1	TGCGCCAGCAGTCAAAGGGTGGGGACTGAAGCTTTCTTT	CASSQRVGTEAFF
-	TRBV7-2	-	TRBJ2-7	TGTGCCAGCAGCTTAGTTTCCCGGCGAGGGGGTGAGCAGTACTTC	CASSLVSRRGGEQYF
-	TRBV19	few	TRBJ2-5	TGTGCCAGTAGTATCGGACGTGCTGGTAAAGAGACCCAGTACTTC	CASSIGRAGKETQYF
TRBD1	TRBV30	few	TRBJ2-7	TGTGCCTGGAGTTCTGGTTGGGACAGCGAGTCCTACGAGCAGTACTTC	CAWSSGWDSESYEQYF
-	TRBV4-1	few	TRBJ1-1	TGCGCCAGCAGCTCCCAAGGGTTAACTGAAGCTTTCTTT	CASSSQGLTEAFF
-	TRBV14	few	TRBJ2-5	TGTGCCAGCAGCCCGCGGGGGCAGTACCAAGAGACCCAGTACTTC	CASSPRGQYQETQYF
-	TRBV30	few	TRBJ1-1	TGTGCCTGGAGAGTGAACAGGGAGGAAGCTTTCTTT	CAWRVNREEAFF
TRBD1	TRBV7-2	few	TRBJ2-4	TGTGCCAGCAGCTTAGAGGGACAGGGCATTCAGTACTTC	CASSLEGQGIQYF
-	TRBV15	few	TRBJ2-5	TGTGCCACCAGCAGAGATTTAGGCGAGACCCAGTACTTC	CATSRDLGETQYF
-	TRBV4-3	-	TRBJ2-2	TGCGCCAGCAGCCAAGATCACAGAATCGGGGAGCTGTTTTTT	CASSQDHRIGELFF
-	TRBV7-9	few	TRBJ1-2	TGTGCCACCGGGACGGCCTATGGCTACACCTTC	CATGTAYGYTF
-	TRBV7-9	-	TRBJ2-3	TGTGCCAGCAGCCCCCGTTGGGGGGGGGCAACAGATACGCAGTATTTT	CASSPRWGGATDTQYF
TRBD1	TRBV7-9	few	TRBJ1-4	TGTGCCGGAGGACAGGGAAGAGTTGAAAAACTGTTTTTT	CAGGQGRVEKLFF
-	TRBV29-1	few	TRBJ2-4	TGCAGCACGATCAGTGGGGGCAGGGGGGCAGCCAAAAACATTCAGTACTTC	CSTISGGRGAAKNIQYF